The rows below give T cell receptor beta chains drawn from one sample of a study of early T cells in non-severe SARS-CoV-2 infection. TCRdb re-called the 5' RACE reads with MiXCR, one entry per CDR3 protein. This sample has under 40,000 distinct CDR3 sequences, with 4.5% to 7.5% found just once. The sequencing input was whole blood. The receptor set was obtained from an adult who was a healthcare worker with PCR-confirmed SARS-CoV-2 infection or an uninfected control (not recorded which). CDR3s include the opening cysteine and the closing phenylalanine or tryptophan. The order of the fields is clone size, V gene, D gene, J gene, CDR3 length, CDR3 DNA, CDR3 protein. The D gene is left open where the match is weak. Size is omitted from some rows. Given values are once, few, many or a class for expanded clones.

clone_size: many
v_call: TRBV12-3/TRBV12-4
d_call: -
j_call: TRBJ1-6
cdr3_length: 12
cdr3_nt: TGTGCCAGCAATTTTGGGGGTCCACCCCTCCACTTT
cdr3_aa: CASNFGGPPLHF

clone_size: many
v_call: TRBV30
d_call: TRBD1
j_call: TRBJ1-6
cdr3_length: 14
cdr3_nt: TGTGCCTGGAGTCGGGGACAGGGAAATTCACCCCTCCACTTT
cdr3_aa: CAWSRGQGNSPLHF

clone_size: -
v_call: TRBV20-1
d_call: TRBD2
j_call: TRBJ2-1
cdr3_length: 17
cdr3_nt: TGCAGTGCCCCCGGGACTAGCGGGAGGAGATCCTACAATGAGCAGTTCTTC
cdr3_aa: CSAPGTSGRRSYNEQFF

clone_size: many
v_call: TRBV12-3/TRBV12-4
d_call: -
j_call: TRBJ2-7
cdr3_length: 13
cdr3_nt: TGTGCCAGCAGTCCCCCGGCCCCCGCTCGGCAGTACTTC
cdr3_aa: CASSPPAPARQYF

clone_size: many
v_call: TRBV11-2
d_call: TRBD1
j_call: TRBJ2-4
cdr3_length: 15
cdr3_nt: TGTGCCAGCAGCCTCTACAGGGGGAGAAGAAACATTCAGTACTTC
cdr3_aa: CASSLYRGRRNIQYF

clone_size: many
v_call: TRBV28
d_call: -
j_call: TRBJ1-6
cdr3_length: 17
cdr3_nt: TGTGCCAGCGGCCTCGAGGTAGCGAGCTCCTATAATTCACCCCTCCACTTT
cdr3_aa: CASGLEVASSYNSPLHF

clone_size: many
v_call: TRBV18
d_call: -
j_call: TRBJ1-1
cdr3_length: 16
cdr3_nt: TGTGCCAGCTCACCCCAAAGCTTATGGGGTGGCACTGAAGCTTTCTTT
cdr3_aa: CASSPQSLWGGTEAFF

clone_size: few
v_call: TRBV24-1
d_call: -
j_call: TRBJ2-4
cdr3_length: 14
cdr3_nt: TGTGCCACCAGAAGTAATGGCAGGGATAGAATTCAGTACTTC
cdr3_aa: CATRSNGRDRIQYF

clone_size: many
v_call: TRBV29-1
d_call: TRBD2
j_call: TRBJ2-7
cdr3_length: 14
cdr3_nt: TGCAGCGTCATGGGGACTAGCGGGACGGACGAGCAGTACTTC
cdr3_aa: CSVMGTSGTDEQYF

clone_size: -
v_call: TRBV7-9
d_call: -
j_call: TRBJ1-1
cdr3_length: 13
cdr3_nt: TGTGCCAGCAGCTTGAACGCGAACACTGAAGCTTTCTTT
cdr3_aa: CASSLNANTEAFF

clone_size: -
v_call: TRBV11-2
d_call: -
j_call: TRBJ1-1
cdr3_length: 14
cdr3_nt: TGTGCCAGCAGCCTTGTCGGCCTGAACACTGAAGCTTTCTTT
cdr3_aa: CASSLVGLNTEAFF

clone_size: many
v_call: TRBV7-9
d_call: TRBD2
j_call: TRBJ2-1
cdr3_length: 12
cdr3_nt: TGTGCCAGCAGCTTACCCCTGACTAGCCAGTTCTTC
cdr3_aa: CASSLPLTSQFF

clone_size: many
v_call: TRBV29-1
d_call: -
j_call: TRBJ2-7
cdr3_length: 11
cdr3_nt: TGCAGCGTGGTGGGAAGCTACGAGCAGTACTTC
cdr3_aa: CSVVGSYEQYF

clone_size: many
v_call: TRBV7-2
d_call: -
j_call: TRBJ2-7
cdr3_length: 14
cdr3_nt: TGTGCCAGCAGCTTAAGGGACGGAGCTTACGAGCAGTACTTC
cdr3_aa: CASSLRDGAYEQYF

clone_size: many
v_call: TRBV29-1
d_call: -
j_call: TRBJ2-7
cdr3_length: 11
cdr3_nt: TGCAGCGTTGAGTTTTCCTACGAGCAGTACTTC
cdr3_aa: CSVEFSYEQYF

clone_size: many
v_call: TRBV29-1
d_call: -
j_call: TRBJ2-1
cdr3_length: 14
cdr3_nt: TGCAGCGTATGTGCCGAGGGGAGTTACAATGAGCAGTTCTTC
cdr3_aa: CSVCAEGSYNEQFF

clone_size: -
v_call: TRBV4-3
d_call: TRBD1
j_call: TRBJ1-1
cdr3_length: 14
cdr3_nt: TGCGCCAGCAGCCAGGGGACAGGGAGGACTGAAGCTTTCTTT
cdr3_aa: CASSQGTGRTEAFF

clone_size: many
v_call: TRBV5-1
d_call: -
j_call: TRBJ2-1
cdr3_length: 15
cdr3_nt: TGCGCCAGCAAAGTTGCAGCGGTCTCCTACAATGAGCAGTTCTTC
cdr3_aa: CASKVAAVSYNEQFF

clone_size: many
v_call: TRBV7-2
d_call: -
j_call: TRBJ1-6
cdr3_length: 16
cdr3_nt: TGTGCCAGCAGCTTATTAGGGGCCTACAACAATTCACCCCTCCACTTT
cdr3_aa: CASSLLGAYNNSPLHF

clone_size: many
v_call: TRBV6-5
d_call: -
j_call: TRBJ2-2
cdr3_length: 14
cdr3_nt: TGTGCCAGCAGTTTAGATCGAGGCACCGGGGAGCTGTTTTTT
cdr3_aa: CASSLDRGTGELFF

clone_size: many
v_call: TRBV20-1
d_call: TRBD2
j_call: TRBJ2-5
cdr3_length: 17
cdr3_nt: TGCAGTGCTCGGGCCCCAGAGACTAGCGGGAGGCTTGTTACCCAGTACTTC
cdr3_aa: CSARAPETSGRLVTQYF

clone_size: many
v_call: TRBV20-1
d_call: -
j_call: TRBJ1-2
cdr3_length: 12
cdr3_nt: TGCAGTGCTAGGGAAGGGGGCTATGGCTACACCTTC
cdr3_aa: CSAREGGYGYTF

clone_size: many
v_call: TRBV7-2
d_call: -
j_call: TRBJ1-5
cdr3_length: 14
cdr3_nt: TGTGCCAGCAGCTGGGGAAGGGGCAATCAGCCCCAGCATTTT
cdr3_aa: CASSWGRGNQPQHF

clone_size: many
v_call: TRBV7-6
d_call: TRBD2
j_call: TRBJ2-7
cdr3_length: 18
cdr3_nt: TGTGCCAGCAGCCCTCTCCCCCCGACTAGCGGATCCTCCTACGAGCAGTACTTC
cdr3_aa: CASSPLPPTSGSSYEQYF

clone_size: few
v_call: TRBV7-7
d_call: -
j_call: TRBJ1-2
cdr3_length: 13
cdr3_nt: TGTGCTAGCAGCCCCCCTTGCAGGCATGGCTACACCTTC
cdr3_aa: CASSPPCRHGYTF

clone_size: -
v_call: TRBV30
d_call: -
j_call: TRBJ1-1
cdr3_length: 12
cdr3_nt: TGTGCCTGGAGCCAGTATGGGACTGAAGCTTTCTTT
cdr3_aa: CAWSQYGTEAFF

clone_size: many
v_call: TRBV7-9
d_call: TRBD1
j_call: TRBJ1-6
cdr3_length: 16
cdr3_nt: TGTGCCAGCAGCTTAGAATCAGCACAGGGGGTTCCACCCCTCCACTTT
cdr3_aa: CASSLESAQGVPPLHF

clone_size: -
v_call: TRBV6-5
d_call: -
j_call: TRBJ2-6
cdr3_length: 14
cdr3_nt: TGTGCCAGCAGGGCCGCCTCTGGGGCCAACGTCCTGACTTTC
cdr3_aa: CASRAASGANVLTF

clone_size: many
v_call: TRBV10-3
d_call: TRBD2
j_call: TRBJ2-3
cdr3_length: 13
cdr3_nt: TGTGCCATCAAGCGGGATTACGAAGATACGCAGTATTTT
cdr3_aa: CAIKRDYEDTQYF

clone_size: many
v_call: TRBV3-1
d_call: -
j_call: TRBJ2-1
cdr3_length: 14
cdr3_nt: TGTGCCAGCAGCCTCGGGACCGCCTGGAATGAGCAGTTCTTC
cdr3_aa: CASSLGTAWNEQFF

clone_size: few
v_call: TRBV28
d_call: TRBD1
j_call: TRBJ2-5
cdr3_length: 14
cdr3_nt: TGTGCCAGCAGCAATCCGGGACAGGGAGAGACCCAGTACTTC
cdr3_aa: CASSNPGQGETQYF

clone_size: many
v_call: TRBV12-3/TRBV12-4
d_call: TRBD2
j_call: TRBJ2-4
cdr3_length: 14
cdr3_nt: TGTGCCAGCAGCGCGGGAGTAGCCAAAAACATTCAGTACTTC
cdr3_aa: CASSAGVAKNIQYF

clone_size: many
v_call: TRBV30
d_call: -
j_call: TRBJ1-1
cdr3_length: 12
cdr3_nt: TGTGCCTGGGGGGACGGGAACACTGAAGCTTTCTTT
cdr3_aa: CAWGDGNTEAFF

clone_size: many
v_call: TRBV15
d_call: -
j_call: TRBJ2-3
cdr3_length: 14
cdr3_nt: TGTGCCACCAGCAGAACCTTAACAGGAGATACGCAGTATTTT
cdr3_aa: CATSRTLTGDTQYF

clone_size: many
v_call: TRBV10-3
d_call: -
j_call: TRBJ1-1
cdr3_length: 17
cdr3_nt: TGTGCCATCAGGGAGCCGGGACTTCCAGAGCTTAACACTGAAGCTTTCTTT
cdr3_aa: CAIREPGLPELNTEAFF

clone_size: many
v_call: TRBV29-1
d_call: TRBD1
j_call: TRBJ2-6
cdr3_length: 15
cdr3_nt: TGCAGCGTGCAGACAGGGAGCTCTGGGGCCAACGTCCTGACTTTC
cdr3_aa: CSVQTGSSGANVLTF

clone_size: many
v_call: TRBV10-3
d_call: -
j_call: TRBJ1-5
cdr3_length: 11
cdr3_nt: TGTGCCAGTCGGGGGAATCAGCCCCAGCATTTT
cdr3_aa: CASRGNQPQHF

clone_size: -
v_call: TRBV4-3
d_call: -
j_call: TRBJ2-3
cdr3_length: 15
cdr3_nt: TGCGCCAGCAGCCAAATAATGGCAGGGGAATATACGCAGTATTTT
cdr3_aa: CASSQIMAGEYTQYF

clone_size: many
v_call: TRBV2
d_call: TRBD1
j_call: TRBJ2-2
cdr3_length: 15
cdr3_nt: TGTGCCAGCAGGTGGGGACAGGACTACACCGGGGAGCTGTTTTTT
cdr3_aa: CASRWGQDYTGELFF

clone_size: many
v_call: TRBV29-1
d_call: -
j_call: TRBJ2-6
cdr3_length: 14
cdr3_nt: TGCAGCGTGACCAGGGGCTCTGGGGCCAACGTCCTGACTTTC
cdr3_aa: CSVTRGSGANVLTF

clone_size: many
v_call: TRBV5-5
d_call: TRBD1
j_call: TRBJ1-6
cdr3_length: 14
cdr3_nt: TGTGCCAGCAGTTCTCAGGGGGTAATTTCACCCCTCCACTTT
cdr3_aa: CASSSQGVISPLHF

clone_size: many
v_call: TRBV6-1
d_call: -
j_call: TRBJ2-1
cdr3_length: 15
cdr3_nt: TGTGCCAGCACCCCGACAACAGTACTCTACAATGAGCAGTTCTTC
cdr3_aa: CASTPTTVLYNEQFF

clone_size: few
v_call: TRBV4-1
d_call: TRBD2
j_call: TRBJ2-3
cdr3_length: 20
cdr3_nt: TGCGCCAGCAGCCAGGGCCCCACTAGCGGGAGGACCACTAACACAGATACGCAGTATTTT
cdr3_aa: CASSQGPTSGRTTNTDTQYF

clone_size: many
v_call: TRBV4-1
d_call: TRBD2
j_call: TRBJ2-1
cdr3_length: 16
cdr3_nt: TGCGCCAGCAGCCAGCCTAGCGGGGGCCACTACAATGAGCAGTTCTTC
cdr3_aa: CASSQPSGGHYNEQFF

clone_size: many
v_call: TRBV20-1
d_call: -
j_call: TRBJ1-1
cdr3_length: 12
cdr3_nt: TGCAGTGCTAGAGATCCCCTGGCCGAAGCTTTCTTT
cdr3_aa: CSARDPLAEAFF

clone_size: many
v_call: TRBV2
d_call: TRBD2
j_call: TRBJ2-1
cdr3_length: 15
cdr3_nt: TGTGCCAGCAGTGAACGGCTAGCGGCGAACAATGAGCAGTTCTTC
cdr3_aa: CASSERLAANNEQFF

clone_size: few
v_call: TRBV3-1
d_call: -
j_call: TRBJ2-7
cdr3_length: 16
cdr3_nt: TGTGCCAGCAGCTCCCGATCCCCCGGGAGAACCTACGAGCAGTACTTC
cdr3_aa: CASSSRSPGRTYEQYF

clone_size: -
v_call: TRBV6-6
d_call: TRBD1
j_call: TRBJ1-3
cdr3_length: 15
cdr3_nt: TGTGCCAGCACCCCCGGACAGGGAGCGGGAAACACCATATATTTT
cdr3_aa: CASTPGQGAGNTIYF